The entry that follows covers one TCR beta chain sequence. The antigen remains undetermined. Germline CDR1 is SEHNR and CDR2 is FQNEAQ (reference sequence). Trimming pared 0 bases from V and 1 base from J, leaving 9 bases between. CDR3 length equals 15 residues. Sequencing of TCR beta covered CD8+ and CD4+ T cells obtained from blood. While CD8+ and CD4+ T cells were isolated negatively, TEMRA cells were enriched by FACS. This entry belongs to a study of CD8 T cells in Susac syndrome. General study results and limits: In its TCR sequencing and HLA analysis, the study acknowledged that the number of individuals was relatively small.

After extraction with the RNeasy kit, roughly 0.45 to 1 ug of the RNA was reverse transcribed using random hexamers. Across 54 Vbeta and 13 Jbeta, TCR beta CDR3 was amplified with immunoSEQ multiplex PCR. TCRdb redid the calling of the immunoSEQ multiplex PCR reads with MiXCR, one entry per CDR3 protein. The data contain 150,000 to 200,000 distinct CDR3 sequences, around 93% of them singletons. The source material was CD4+ T cells from PBMCs. The V and J genes are TRBV7-9 and TRBJ1-1, with D uncertain. The clonotype originates from a human donor in good health. The CDR3 spells CASSLATAGNTEAFF. In DNA, the CDR3 is TGTGCCAGCAGCTTAGCGACGGCAGGGAACACTGAAGCTTTCTTT.